The 21 T cell receptor beta chains given below trace back to one sample, sequenced in a study of OX40 agonist ivuxolimab in advanced cancers. Generated by immunoSEQ multiplex PCR, the TCRdb table keeps only in-frame clones and is missing some. Of 50,000 to 70,000 clones listed, about four fifths are singletons. The source was CD4+ or CD8+ T cells sorted from blood, collected in a trial of the OX40 agonist ivuxolimab. These receptor sequences come from an adult with an advanced solid tumor such as melanoma, head and neck, liver or kidney cancer.

This clone was observed a handful of times. The chain links TRBV5-1 to TRBJ1-1; maybe TRBD1 (5 bases). The CDR3 has 15 amino acids. Trimming took 3 bases from V and 0 from J, leaving 12 bases between them. The germline gives CDR1 SGHRS, CDR2 YFSETQ. The CDR3: CASSSSDRMNTEAFF. The CDR3 nucleotides read TGCGCCAGCAGCTCCTCTGACAGAATGAACACTGAAGCTTTCTTT. The whole variable domain, remainder taken from reference TRBV5-1 and TRBJ1-1, is KAGVTQTPRYLIKTRGQQVTLSCSPISGHRSVSWYQQTPGQGLQFLFEYFSETQRNKGNFPGRFSGRQFSNSRSEMNVSTLELGDSALYLCASSSSDRMNTEAFFGQGTRLTVV.

Worth noting for this clone: The sample has other DNA sequences that encode this CDR3 too. The chain couples TRBV19 to TRBJ1-5; possibly TRBD1 for D (5 bases). CDR3 length: 14 residues. The V and J ends lost 3 bases and 4 bases respectively, with 10 bases between them. Germline V gives CDR1 LNHDA, CDR2 SQIVND (reference sequence). CDR3 sequence: CASSIGATNQPQHF. CDR3 nucleotide sequence: TGTGCCAGTAGTATCGGGGCAACTAATCAGCCCCAGCATTTT.

The chain is built from TRBV19 and TRBJ2-1; 10 nucleotides line up with TRBD2. CDR3 length: 16 residues. The junction had 7 bases not matched to a gene; V was cut back by 1 base and J by 7 bases. Germline assignment: CDR1 LNHDA and CDR2 SQIVND (reference sequence). CDR3 sequence (DNA): TGTGCCAGTAGTATAGCTCGGAGCGGGGGGGCGAATGAGCAGTTCTTC. This encodes CASSIARSGGANEQFF.

CDR3 in amino acids: CASSVGAGPPYEQYF. The CDR3 DNA reads TGTGCCAGCAGCGTCGGCGCGGGGCCTCCCTACGAGCAGTACTTC. The V gene is TRBV9, the J gene TRBJ2-7; the D gene is possibly TRBD2 (6 bases). This CDR3 spans 15 amino acids. The germline gives CDR1 SGDLS, CDR2 YYNGEE. The V and J ends lost 2 bases and 2 bases respectively, with 14 bases between them. Full variable domain (outside the CDR3, taken from reference TRBV9 and TRBJ2-7): DSGVTQTPKHLITATGQRVTLRCSPRSGDLSVYWYQQSLDQGLQFLIQYYNGEERAKGNILERFSAQQFPDLHSELNLSSLELGDSALYFCASSVGAGPPYEQYFGPGTRLTVT.

This clone was counted a few times. The chain carries TRBV5-1 and TRBJ1-3; no reliable D call. Trimming took 4 bases from V and 0 from J, leaving 11 bases between them. This CDR3 region has 15 residues. CDR1 is SGHRS, CDR2 YFSETQ, per germline. CDR3 sequence (DNA): TGCGCCAGCAGCACGGACGCCTCCTCTGGAAACACCATATATTTT. Its translation is CASSTDASSGNTIYF. The variable domain in full, with the rest retrieved from reference TRBV5-1 and TRBJ1-3, is KAGVTQTPRYLIKTRGQQVTLSCSPISGHRSVSWYQQTPGQGLQFLFEYFSETQRNKGNFPGRFSGRQFSNSRSEMNVSTLELGDSALYLCASSTDASSGNTIYFGEGSWLTVV.

This chain connects TRBV28 to TRBJ2-3; no clear D. V was trimmed by 1 base and J by 0 bases, leaving 8 bases between them. CDR3 length: 15 residues. The germline CDR1 and CDR2 sequences are MDHEN and SYDVKM. The CDR3 here is CASSLYPISTDTQYF. In nucleotides, the CDR3 is TGTGCCAGCAGTTTATATCCTATCAGCACAGATACGCAGTATTTT. Drawing the rest from reference TRBV28 and TRBJ2-3, the complete variable domain is DVKVTQSSRYLVKRTGEKVFLECVQDMDHENMFWYRQDPGLGLRLIYFSYDVKMKEKGDIPEGYSVSREKKERFSLILESASTNQTSMYLCASSLYPISTDTQYFGPGTRLTVL.

The table lists this clone with a count of one. This chain joins TRBV6-1 and TRBJ2-7, with TRBD1 as a possible D gene (5 bases). V lost 10 bases to trimming and J lost 4 bases, with 23 bases between them. Per germline, CDR1 MNHNS and CDR2 SASEGT. The CDR3 runs 15 residues. The CDR3: CATKEQGSWKYEQYF. DNA of the CDR3: TGTGCCACCAAAGAGCAGGGCAGCTGGAAATACGAGCAGTACTTC.

This chain links TRBV5-5 with TRBJ2-1; D is unresolved. The V and J ends lost 4 bases and 0 bases respectively, with 14 bases between them. This CDR3 contains 16 residues. Germline-derived CDR1 and CDR2 are SGHKS and YYEKEE (reference sequence). The chain's CDR3 is CASSLRSGRSYNEQFF. DNA of the CDR3: TGTGCCAGCAGCCTTCGTAGTGGCCGCTCCTACAATGAGCAGTTCTTC. The full variable domain, its missing parts supplied by reference TRBV5-5 and TRBJ2-1, is DAGVTQSPTHLIKTRGQQVTLRCSPISGHKSVSWYQQVLGQGPQFIFQYYEKEERGRGNFPDRFSARQFPNYSSELNVNALLLGDSALYLCASSLRSGRSYNEQFFGPGTRLTVL.

The rearrangement joins TRBV11-2 to TRBJ1-1; D gene ambiguous. The CDR3 is 13 residues long. V dropped 0 bases and J dropped 3 bases, with 5 bases sitting between them. Germline loops: CDR1 SGHAT, CDR2 FQNNGV. CDR3 protein: CASSLERDTEAFF. The CDR3 region has the DNA TGTGCCAGCAGCTTAGAGAGGGACACTGAAGCTTTCTTT.

This clone was seen a single time. In nucleotides, the CDR3 is TGCGCCAGCTCCGGAGCCGGGGGTGCCCCCTACGAGCAGTACTTC. Translated: CASSGAGGAPYEQYF. The J gene is TRBJ2-7, the V gene TRBV5-1; D is perhaps TRBD2 (6 bases). Germline CDR1 SGHRS, CDR2 YFSETQ. This CDR3 has 15 residues. V lost 7 bases, J lost 2 bases, and 19 bases lay in between.

The chain employs TRBV4-2 and TRBJ2-1, with D tentatively TRBD2 (6 bases). Per the germline V gene, CDR1 is LGHNA and CDR2 is YNFKEQ. Trimming pared 2 bases from V and 2 bases from J, leaving 7 bases between. The CDR3 has 14 amino acids. This CDR3 reads CASSQPGAYNEQFF. The CDR3 DNA is TGTGCCAGCAGCCAACCGGGAGCCTACAATGAGCAGTTCTTC.

The V gene is TRBV5-4, the J gene TRBJ1-1; tentatively, D is TRBD1 (6 bases). This CDR3 has 14 amino acids. V was clipped by 4 bases and J by 1 base, with 11 bases between them. Germline V gene lookup returns CDR1 SGHNT and CDR2 YYREEE (reference sequence). In DNA form, the CDR3 reads TGTGCCAGCAGCCCGGGGGCCCAGAACACTGAAGCTTTCTTT. Translation gives CASSPGAQNTEAFF.

This clone was recorded a few times. The J gene is TRBJ1-5, the V gene TRBV6-6; perhaps TRBD1 as D (5 bases). The V end lost 4 bases, the J end lost 7 bases, and 8 bases lay between the germline ends. The CDR3 spans 12 residues. Per germline, CDR1 MNHNY and CDR2 SVGAGI (reference sequence). CDR3 bases: TGTGCCAGCAGTTTAGGGGAGCAGCCCCAGCATTTT. Translated, it gives CASSLGEQPQHF.

The CDR3 region is CASSLGRGQETQYF. The CDR3, as DNA: TGTGCCAGCAGCTTAGGCAGGGGCCAAGAGACCCAGTACTTC. This sequence joins TRBV7-9 and TRBJ2-5, with D perhaps matching TRBD1 (6 bases). Trimming removed 1 base from V and 1 base from J, with 7 bases in between. Looked up from germline, CDR1 is SEHNR and CDR2 is FQNEAQ (reference sequence). The CDR3 has 14 residues.

The chain links TRBV30 to TRBJ2-3; a weak D match, TRBD2 (6 bases). The CDR3 totals 15 residues. Trimming shortened V by 0 bases and J by 0 bases, and 10 bases separated the two germline ends. Per germline, CDR1 GTSNPN and CDR2 SVGIG (reference sequence). CDR3 nucleotide sequence: TGTGCCTGGAGTGTAGGCGGGACCAGCACAGATACGCAGTATTTT. Its protein is CAWSVGGTSTDTQYF.

The J gene is TRBJ2-6, the V gene TRBV5-4; no reliable D call. Germline V gene lookup returns CDR1 SGHNT and CDR2 YYREEE (reference sequence). The ends were cut back, 0 bases at V and 0 bases at J, with 7 bases in the middle. This CDR3 has 16 residues. The CDR3 coding sequence is TGTGCCAGCAGCTTGGACAGCAACTCTGGGGCCAACGTCCTGACTTTC. It specifies CASSLDSNSGANVLTF.

The rearrangement links TRBV7-9 to TRBJ1-2, with no clear D. Germline CDR1 reads SEHNR; CDR2 reads FQNEAQ (reference sequence). There are 12 residues in the CDR3. Between the trimmed V and J ends, which lost 5 bases and 4 bases, there was a span of 8 bases. The CDR3: CASSPGSYGYTF. In nucleotides, the CDR3 is TGTGCCAGCAGCCCCGGAAGCTATGGCTACACCTTC.

This clone came up a few times. This rearrangement joins TRBV6-1 to TRBJ2-1, with D hard to call. The V end lost 6 bases, the J end lost 7 bases, and 13 bases lay between the germline ends. The germline CDR1 and CDR2 sequences are MNHNS and SASEGT. The CDR3 is 13 residues long. The DNA for the CDR3 is TGTGCCAGCAGGGGCGCGACTGGTAATGAGCAGTTCTTC. The encoded protein is CASRGATGNEQFF.

The chain recombines TRBV5-4 with TRBJ1-1, with TRBD1 matching over 10 bases. The CDR3 consists of 13 residues. CDR1 is SGHNT and CDR2 is YYREEE in the germline V gene (reference sequence). The ends lost 4 bases at V and 4 bases at J; junction bases unmatched: 1. CDR3 coding DNA: TGTGCCAGCAGCCGGACAGGGGGCACTGAAGCTTTCTTT. Its translation is CASSRTGGTEAFF.

The chain couples TRBV7-9 to TRBJ2-1, with D perhaps matching TRBD2 (5 bases). The CDR3 has 15 amino acids. CDR1 SEHNR and CDR2 FQNEAQ come from the germline V gene (reference sequence). V was pared by 7 bases and J by 8 bases, with 21 bases between. CDR3 residues: CASNEGARSGYEQFF. CDR3 bases: TGTGCCAGCAACGAGGGAGCTAGATCTGGCTATGAGCAGTTCTTC.

The CDR3 DNA is TGTGCCAGCAGGGTCCTGACAGGGGTGGGGAAAAATTCACCCCTCCACTTT. Translation gives CASRVLTGVGKNSPLHF. V and J are TRBV28 and TRBJ1-6; 8 bases map to TRBD1. The V gene end was trimmed by 6 bases and the J gene end by 7 bases; junction bases not matched to a gene: 14. The CDR3 is 17 amino acids. CDR1 and CDR2 from the germline V gene are MDHEN and SYDVKM.